The 22 T cell receptor beta chains given below trace back to one sample, sequenced in a study of vaccination and CD4 T cells after COVID-19. Treatment: roughly nine-day PBMC culture with coronavirus spike peptide pools or control peptides (ViraFEST assay). The assay that was used to sequence DNA from cultured CD4+ T cells was the Oncomine TCR Beta short-read assay. TCRdb passed the PCR reads through MiXCR, listing each CDR3 protein once. This sample has roughly 17,000 distinct CDR3 sequences; about three fifths occur once, and the top ten carry 6.5% to 8.5%. Their antigens are not known. The specimen sequenced was CD4+ T cells from blood, cultured in vitro. These receptor sequences come from a human donor who had recovered from COVID-19.

J is TRBJ2-3 and V is TRBV9; 9 bases align to TRBD2. V dropped 2 bases and J dropped 2; count of bases not matched to a gene: 6. This CDR3 comprises 16 residues. Germline values: CDR1 SGDLS, CDR2 YYNGEE. DNA of the CDR3: TGTGCCAGCAGCGTTAGCGGGAGAAGTGTCACAGATACGCAGTATTTT. Protein product: CASSVSGRSVTDTQYF.

The chain carries TRBV28 and TRBJ1-2, with D perhaps TRBD1 (5 bases). Trimming stripped 6 bases from V and 4 bases from J, with 21 bases between. The CDR3 consists of 16 residues. The germline CDR1 and CDR2 sequences are MDHEN and SYDVKM. The CDR3 nucleotides read TGTGCCAGCAGCCCTCCACCCGGGGGGGTTGGCTATGGCTACACCTTC. Protein sequence: CASSPPPGGVGYGYTF.

The CDR3 is CASSPGTAGYGYTF. The DNA of the CDR3 is TGTGCCAGCAGCCCTGGGACAGCTGGGTATGGCTACACCTTC. The rearrangement links TRBV3-1 to TRBJ1-2; 7 nucleotides align to TRBD1. Trimming took 4 bases from V and 5 from J; bases not matched to a gene: 7. This CDR3 region has 14 residues. The germline V gene has CDR1 LGHDT and CDR2 YNNKEL (reference sequence).

This clonotype was found a few times. The gene calls are TRBV21-1 and TRBJ2-3. TRBV21-1 is labeled a pseudogene. This CDR3 has 13 residues. CDR3 residues: CASSKIRADTQYF. CDR3 coding DNA: TGTGCCAGCAGCAAAATTAGAGCAGATACGCAGTATTTT.

The chain employs TRBV30 and TRBJ1-6; TRBD1 matches at 9 bases. The V gene end was trimmed by 0 bases and the J gene end by 10 bases; junction bases not matched to a gene: 7. There are 15 residues in the CDR3. The germline CDR1 and CDR2 sequences are GTSNPN and SVGIG (reference sequence). The CDR3 is CAWSVVGQGASPLHF. In DNA, the CDR3 is TGTGCCTGGAGTGTAGTGGGACAGGGCGCATCACCCCTCCACTTT. Based on the CDR3 plus reference TRBV30 and TRBJ1-6, the full variable domain is SQTIHQWPATLVQPVGSPLSLECTVEGTSNPNLYWYRQAAGRGLQLLFYSVGIGQISSEVPQNLSASRPQDRQFILSSKKLLLSDSGFYLCAWSVVGQGASPLHFGNGTRLTVT.

This chain connects TRBV20-1 to TRBJ1-1; D is ambiguous. Germline V gene data show CDR1 as DFQATT and CDR2 as SNEGSKA (reference sequence). The CDR3 runs 13 residues. Trimming cost V 1 base and J 8 bases, with 14 bases left between them. DNA for the CDR3: TGCAGTGCTAGAGGGTCGAATATAGCGGAAGCTTTCTTT. It yields the protein CSARGSNIAEAFF.

The chain has TRBV25-1 and TRBJ2-1, with 9 nucleotides matching TRBD1. Germline CDR1 reads MGHDK; CDR2 reads SYGVNS. CDR3 length: 16 residues. V lost 6 bases, J lost 5 bases, and 11 bases stayed unmatched. The chain's CDR3 is CASRPPGQGGNNEQFF. The CDR3 nucleotides are TGTGCCAGCAGGCCCCCGGGACAGGGTGGAAACAATGAGCAGTTCTTC.

The genes are TRBV6-2 or TRBV6-3 and TRBJ1-2; 8 bases map to TRBD1. Losses at the gene ends were 6 bases for V and 8 bases for J; bases not matched to a gene: 17. Per the germline V gene, CDR1 is MNHEY and CDR2 is SVGEGT. The length of the CDR3 is 16 residues. The CDR3 DNA is TGTGCCAGCAGCCGCCCAGGGGGCCCTTCCTCTAAGGGCTACACCTTC. Its protein product is CASSRPGGPSSKGYTF.

The chain is built from TRBV20-1 and TRBJ2-2; D possibly uses TRBD1 or TRBD2 (6 bases each). The CDR3 is made up of 14 amino acids. V gave up 5 bases and J gave up 4 bases, with 14 bases separating them. CDR1 and CDR2 (germline): DFQATT, SNEGSKA (reference sequence). The CDR3 loop reads CSALLGGSTGELFF. The CDR3 DNA follows: TGCAGTGCTCTGCTGGGGGGCTCCACCGGGGAGCTGTTTTTT.

V and J are TRBV11-3 and TRBJ2-3; a weak D match, TRBD1 (5 bases). Germline lookup yields CDR1 SGHNT and CDR2 YENEEA. The CDR3 length is 18 residues. V was trimmed by 5 bases and J by 2 bases, leaving 23 bases between them. CDR3 nucleotide sequence: TGTGCCAGCAGCCCTAACGACAGACTCTTCCAAACCACAGATACGCAGTATTTT. Amino acid sequence: CASSPNDRLFQTTDTQYF.

The rearrangement uses TRBV5-5 and TRBJ1-2; the D is unclear. Germline CDR1 SGHKS, CDR2 YYEKEE (reference sequence). The CDR3 is 13 amino acids. With 5 bases removed from V and 2 bases from J, the gap between germline ends came to 10 bases. The CDR3: CASSPVGNYGYTF. The CDR3 coding sequence is TGTGCCAGCAGTCCGGTCGGAAACTATGGCTACACCTTC.

The chain carries TRBV2 and TRBJ1-5; TRBD1 matches at 7 bases. The CDR3 has 14 amino acids. From germline, CDR1 is SNHLY and CDR2 FYNNEI. V lost 6 bases, J lost 6 bases, and 8 bases stayed unmatched. The CDR3 reads CASSLRQGGQPQHF. The CDR3 nucleotides are TGTGCCAGCAGCCTTAGACAGGGTGGTCAGCCCCAGCATTTT.

This rearrangement joins TRBV5-1 to TRBJ1-2; perhaps TRBD1 as D (6 bases). The CDR3 is made up of 16 amino acids. Germline CDR1 and CDR2: SGHRS and YFSETQ. V lost 3 bases to trimming and J lost 7 bases, with 22 bases between them. CDR3: CASSSLRDKAVGGYTF. CDR3 in DNA: TGCGCCAGCAGCTCACTTCGGGACAAAGCTGTTGGTGGCTACACCTTC.

The V call is TRBV7-6, the J call TRBJ2-7; no definite D call. This CDR3 has 13 residues. Deletions cut 1 base from V and 6 bases from J, with 10 bases between. Germline CDR1 reads SGHVS; CDR2 reads FNYEAQ. The CDR3, as DNA: TGTGCCAGCAGCTTAGAGCAGGTTTCCGAGCAGTACTTC. Its protein is CASSLEQVSEQYF. The complete variable domain, with remaining parts taken from reference TRBV7-6 and TRBJ2-7, reads GAGVSQSPRYKVTKRGQDVALRCDPISGHVSLYWYRQALGQGPEFLTYFNYEAQQDKSGLPNDRFSAERPEGSISTLTIQRTEQRDSAMYRCASSLEQVSEQYFGPGTRLTVT.

The V call is TRBV28, the J call TRBJ2-4, with D hard to call. Trimming cost V 3 bases and J 10 bases, with 10 bases left between them. Germline loops: CDR1 MDHEN, CDR2 SYDVKM. This CDR3 region has 12 residues. The CDR3 is CASSFPLRIQYF. As DNA, the CDR3 is TGTGCCAGCAGTTTCCCCCTTCGGATTCAGTACTTC.

The chain uses TRBV4-2 and TRBJ2-7; D is uncertain. V was cut by 4 bases and J by 0 bases, with 7 bases left in between. CDR1 is LGHNA and CDR2 is YNFKEQ in the germline V gene. The length of the CDR3 is 13 residues. CDR3 DNA: TGTGCCAGCAGCCTAGACGGCTCCTACGAGCAGTACTTC. It codes for CASSLDGSYEQYF.

The chain uses TRBV6-1 and TRBJ2-3, with D maybe TRBD1 (6 bases). The V gene's germline CDR1 is MNHNS and CDR2 SASEGT. The V end lost 6 bases, the J end lost 4 bases, and 14 bases lay between the germline ends. CDR3 size: 14 residues. CDR3 protein: CASRRAGAADTQYF. CDR3 nucleotides: TGTGCCAGCAGAAGAGCAGGGGCCGCAGATACGCAGTATTTT.

The chain links TRBV6-2 or TRBV6-3 to TRBJ2-1; TRBD2 agrees at 9 bases. The CDR3 consists of 17 residues. J lost 0 bases, V lost 7 bases, and 10 bases had no gene match. CDR1 is MNHEY, CDR2 SVGEGT, per germline. CDR3 nucleotide sequence: TGTGCCAGCAACCCCCGGACTAGCGTAAGCTCCTACAATGAGCAGTTCTTC. Translating it yields CASNPRTSVSSYNEQFF.

J is TRBJ2-1 and V is TRBV9; D is ambiguous. Trimming removed 0 bases at V and 0 bases at J, with 10 bases between. Germline V gene sequence: CDR1 SGDLS, CDR2 YYNGEE. The CDR3 is 16 amino acids. CDR3 residues: CASSVAYRGSYNEQFF. CDR3 DNA: TGTGCCAGCAGCGTAGCTTATCGAGGCTCCTACAATGAGCAGTTCTTC. The variable domain in full, completed from reference TRBV9 and TRBJ2-1, reads DSGVTQTPKHLITATGQRVTLRCSPRSGDLSVYWYQQSLDQGLQFLIQYYNGEERAKGNILERFSAQQFPDLHSELNLSSLELGDSALYFCASSVAYRGSYNEQFFGPGTRLTVL.

In its sample, this clonotype was seen once. The rearrangement uses TRBV29-1 and TRBJ1-1; unclear D gene. V shed 3 bases and J shed 0 bases, with 8 bases lying between them. The CDR3 has 13 amino acids. CDR1 is SQVTM and CDR2 is ANQGSEA in the germline V gene. The CDR3 is CSVEGTMNTEAFF. In DNA form, the CDR3 reads TGCAGCGTTGAGGGTACCATGAACACTGAAGCTTTCTTT.

The J gene is TRBJ1-2, the V gene TRBV7-2; perhaps TRBD1 as D (5 bases). Trimming pared 2 bases from V and 8 bases from J, leaving 9 bases between. Per germline, CDR1 SGHTA and CDR2 FQGNSA. The CDR3 runs to 12 residues. CDR3 sequence: CASSLPGRGYTF. The CDR3, as DNA: TGTGCCAGCAGCTTACCAGGGAGAGGCTACACCTTC.

As concerns this clonotype: A much larger clone lies a single base off, so this may be a read error. This is likely a read error, given that the CDR3 carries no conserved phenylalanine or tryptophan at its end. J is TRBJ1-1 and V is TRBV19; 7 nucleotides line up with TRBD1. The CDR3 loop spans 13 amino acids. V was pared by 5 bases and J by 4 bases, with 4 bases of the junction left unmatched. The germline V gene encodes CDR1 LNHDA and CDR2 SQIVND (reference sequence). CDR3 in amino acids: CASSFSGGTEAFL. CDR3 nucleotide sequence: TGTGCCAGTAGTTTTTCAGGGGGCACTGAAGCTTTCCTT.